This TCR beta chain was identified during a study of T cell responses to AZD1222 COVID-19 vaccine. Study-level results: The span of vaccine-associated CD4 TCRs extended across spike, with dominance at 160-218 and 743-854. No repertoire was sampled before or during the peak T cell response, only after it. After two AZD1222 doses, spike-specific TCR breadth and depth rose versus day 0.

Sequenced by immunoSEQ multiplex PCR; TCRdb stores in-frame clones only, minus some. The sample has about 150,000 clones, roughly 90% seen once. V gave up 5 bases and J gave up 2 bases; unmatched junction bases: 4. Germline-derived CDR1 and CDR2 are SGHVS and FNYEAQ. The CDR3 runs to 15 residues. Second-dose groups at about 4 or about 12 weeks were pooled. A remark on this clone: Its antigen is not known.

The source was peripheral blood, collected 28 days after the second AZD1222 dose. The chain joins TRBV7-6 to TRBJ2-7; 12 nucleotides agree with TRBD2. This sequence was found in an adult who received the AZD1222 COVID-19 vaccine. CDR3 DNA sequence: TGTGCCAGCAGCGCCGGACTAGCGGGGACCTACGAGCAGTACTTC. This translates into CASSAGLAGTYEQYF.